Shown below are 31 T cell receptor beta chains from a single sample sequenced in a study of pediatric ulcerative colitis. The table came from immunoSEQ multiplex PCR; TCRdb's copy has only in-frame clones and leaves some out. Among approximately 32,000 clones, 82% were seen once, and the ten largest hold over 3.5%. Sequencing was done on a sample of blood. Every receptor here comes from a boy aged 5 to 17 with severe ulcerative colitis.

There are a few counts of this clone. This chain joins TRBV7-9 and TRBJ2-4; D not certain. The V end lost 1 base, the J end lost 7 bases, and 8 bases lay between the germline ends. Germline CDR1 and CDR2: SEHNR and FQNEAQ (reference sequence). The CDR3 loop spans 13 amino acids. The CDR3 sequence: CASSLVDPNIQYF. CDR3 bases: TGTGCCAGCAGCTTAGTGGATCCCAACATTCAGTACTTC. The complete variable domain, with remaining parts taken from reference TRBV7-9 and TRBJ2-4, reads DTGVSQNPRHKITKRGQNVTFRCDPISEHNRLYWYRQTLGQGPEFLTYFQNEAQLEKSRLLSDRFSAERPKGSFSTLEIQRTEQGDSAMYLCASSLVDPNIQYFGAGTRLSVL.

The V gene is TRBV5-1, the J gene TRBJ1-1; D may be TRBD1 (6 bases). The CDR3 covers 16 residues. CDR1 is SGHRS and CDR2 is YFSETQ in the germline V gene. V was cut by 0 bases and J by 2 bases, with 14 bases left in between. The CDR3 reads CASSLDRDLKNTEAFF. Here the CDR3 DNA reads TGCGCCAGCAGCTTGGACAGGGATTTAAAAAACACTGAAGCTTTCTTT.

The chain combines TRBV29-1 with TRBJ2-7; possible D gene TRBD1, 5 bases. Germline V CDR1 and CDR2: SQVTM, ANQGSEA. Trimming took 6 bases from V and 0 from J, leaving 15 bases between them. The CDR3 runs 14 residues. DNA for the CDR3: TGCAGCGTGGTACAGGTCTGGGGCTCCTACGAGCAGTACTTC. It specifies CSVVQVWGSYEQYF.

This chain connects TRBV27 to TRBJ2-3, with 7 bases fitting TRBD1. Germline values: CDR1 MNHEY, CDR2 SMNVEV (reference sequence). The CDR3 has 16 amino acids. V was clipped by 2 bases and J by 0 bases; unmatched bases: 5. This CDR3 is CASSLRRTGSTDTQYF. The CDR3, as DNA: TGTGCCAGCAGTTTACGAAGGACAGGCAGCACAGATACGCAGTATTTT.

The table lists this clone with a few counts. The J gene is TRBJ1-6, the V gene TRBV28; 9 nucleotides align to TRBD1. This CDR3 is built from 16 residues. CDR1 is MDHEN, CDR2 SYDVKM, per germline. V trimming: 6 bases; J trimming: 10 bases; junction bases outside the gene matches: 13. The CDR3 region has the DNA TGTGCCAGCAGCTTACCCCCGGGACAGGGTGAGTCACCCCTCCACTTT. Translated, it gives CASSLPPGQGESPLHF.

V usage is TRBV9 and J usage is TRBJ1-5, with D perhaps TRBD1 (6 bases). CDR3 size: 14 residues. The V end lost 0 bases, the J end lost 6 bases, and 10 bases lay between the germline ends. CDR1 is SGDLS and CDR2 is YYNGEE in the germline V gene. The CDR3 sequence: CASSVGEGGQPQHF. CDR3 nucleotide sequence: TGTGCCAGCAGCGTAGGAGAGGGGGGTCAGCCCCAGCATTTT.

The chain joins TRBV18 to TRBJ1-1; D not resolved. Germline V gene lookup returns CDR1 KGHSH and CDR2 LQKENI. CDR3 length: 15 residues. V was cut by 2 bases and J by 1 base, with 11 bases left in between. CDR3 residues: CASSPRAVWNTEAFF. The CDR3 DNA reads as TGTGCCAGCTCACCAAGGGCGGTCTGGAACACTGAAGCTTTCTTT.

This clone appeared once. This chain joins TRBV11-2 and TRBJ1-3; D gene unclear. This CDR3 contains 14 residues. Between the trimmed V and J ends, which lost 2 bases and 1 base, there was a span of 6 bases. Germline CDR1 and CDR2: SGHAT and FQNNGV. The CDR3 spells CASSLTGSGNTIYF. In nucleotides, the CDR3 is TGTGCCAGCAGCTTAACGGGATCTGGAAACACCATATATTTT.

The gene calls are TRBV7-9 and TRBJ1-2; a weak D match, TRBD1 (5 bases). The V gene lost 5 bases and the J gene lost 4 bases, with 5 bases spanning the gap. CDR3 length: 11 residues. Germline values: CDR1 SEHNR, CDR2 FQNEAQ (reference sequence). CDR3 in DNA: TGTGCCAGCAGCGGGGCCTATGGCTACACCTTC. Residues: CASSGAYGYTF.

The V call is TRBV9, the J call TRBJ2-3, with a possible D match to TRBD1 (6 bases). Looked up from germline, CDR1 is SGDLS and CDR2 is YYNGEE. The germline V and J ends were trimmed by 0 bases and 3 bases, with 11 bases remaining between them. This CDR3 region has 15 residues. CDR3 DNA: TGTGCCAGCAGCGTAGCCAGGGGTGGTACAGATACGCAGTATTTT. Its translation is CASSVARGGTDTQYF.

CDR3 in amino acids: CASIRTGTGTYEQYF. The DNA of the CDR3 is TGTGCCAGCATTCGAACCGGGACAGGGACCTACGAGCAGTACTTC. The chain links TRBV6-1 to TRBJ2-7; TRBD1 agrees at 9 bases. Germline V gives CDR1 MNHNS, CDR2 SASEGT. After removal of 7 bases from V and 2 bases from J, the junction contained 9 bases not matched to a gene. CDR3 size: 15 residues.

The chain couples TRBV6-5 to TRBJ2-1, with D maybe TRBD1 (6 bases). Germline loops: CDR1 MNHEY, CDR2 SVGAGI. Trimming shortened V by 6 bases and J by 6 bases, and 15 bases separated the two germline ends. The length of the CDR3 is 14 residues. The CDR3 DNA reads as TGTGCCAGCAGACCGGGACACCTGTCCAATGAGCAGTTCTTC. Amino acid sequence: CASRPGHLSNEQFF.

The sample holds one count of this clone. The chain couples TRBV5-8 to TRBJ1-2; D remains ambiguous. The germline V gene has CDR1 SGHTS and CDR2 YDEGEE. This CDR3 is 10 amino acids long. The V end was cut by 4 bases, the J end by 5 bases, with 3 bases between. CDR3 in DNA: TGTGCCAGCAGCATATATGGCTACACCTTC. Translation gives CASSIYGYTF.

This chain uses TRBV6-5 with TRBJ2-1; no clear D gene. CDR3 size: 14 residues. Germline V CDR1 and CDR2: MNHEY, SVGAGI. The V end was cut by 2 bases, the J end by 3 bases, with 8 bases between. The CDR3 bases are TGTGCCAGCAGTTACGTTCCAGACTACAATGAGCAGTTCTTC. Its protein is CASSYVPDYNEQFF.

The chain links TRBV30 to TRBJ2-2; 10 nucleotides agree with TRBD2. J was trimmed by 6 bases and V by 3 bases; bases with no gene match: 4. This CDR3 is 14 amino acids long. Germline V gives CDR1 GTSNPN, CDR2 SVGIG (reference sequence). CDR3 coding DNA: TGTGCCTGGAGGAACAGCGGGGGGGCCGGGGAGCTGTTTTTT. This sequence encodes CAWRNSGGAGELFF.

CDR3 in DNA: TGTGCCAGCAGCCTTCCTTGGGGGGTGAACACTGAAGCTTTCTTT. This sequence encodes CASSLPWGVNTEAFF. This rearrangement joins TRBV11-2 to TRBJ1-1, with a weak D call TRBD1 (5 bases). Germline V gene sequence: CDR1 SGHAT, CDR2 FQNNGV. Trimming removed 5 bases at V and 0 bases at J, with 13 bases between. The CDR3 consists of 15 residues.

This chain links TRBV9 with TRBJ1-6; D is possibly TRBD1 (5 bases). This CDR3 has 15 residues. V dropped 0 bases and J dropped 9 bases, with 13 bases sitting between them. Germline V gives CDR1 SGDLS, CDR2 YYNGEE. The CDR3 nucleotides read TGTGCCAGCAGCGTAGAGGGGTCGGGAGCTTCACCCCTCCACTTT. This codes for CASSVEGSGASPLHF.

This chain uses TRBV6-6 with TRBJ2-1; D is ambiguous. The germline V and J ends were trimmed by 7 bases and 8 bases, with 9 bases remaining between them. Germline V gives CDR1 MNHNY, CDR2 SVGAGI (reference sequence). CDR3 size: 11 residues. The CDR3 DNA sequence: TGTGCCAGCACTGTGTACCATGAGCAGTTCTTC. It encodes CASTVYHEQFF.

V and J are TRBV12-5 and TRBJ1-5, with a tentative D call TRBD1 (5 bases). Trimming shortened V by 6 bases and J by 7 bases, and 16 bases separated the two germline ends. CDR3 length: 14 amino acids. Germline V CDR1 and CDR2: LGHNT, FRNRAP. This CDR3 reads CASGSQGEGQPQHF. DNA of the CDR3: TGTGCTAGTGGGTCCCAGGGAGAGGGCCAGCCCCAGCATTTT.

This clone has just one count. V is TRBV30 and J is TRBJ1-2; no definite D call. This CDR3 contains 11 residues. V lost 0 bases to trimming and J lost 5 bases, with 4 bases between them. The germline gives CDR1 GTSNPN, CDR2 SVGIG (reference sequence). CDR3 region: CAWSVRYGYTF. The CDR3 nucleotides read TGTGCCTGGAGTGTACGGTATGGCTACACCTTC.

The chain has TRBV14 and TRBJ2-5, with 9 positions matching TRBD2. Germline V gene sequence: CDR1 SGHDN, CDR2 FVKESK. Trimming took 2 bases from V and 4 from J; bases not matched to a gene: 8. CDR3 length: 16 amino acids. CDR3 sequence reads: CASSQMLAGLGETQYF. CDR3 DNA sequence: TGTGCCAGCAGCCAAATGCTAGCGGGATTGGGAGAGACCCAGTACTTC.

The chain carries TRBV15 and TRBJ1-1; 9 bases line up with TRBD1. Germline trimming cut 2 bases from V and 10 bases from J; bases unmatched to any gene: 5. This CDR3 region has 13 residues. Germline V gene sequence: CDR1 LNHNV, CDR2 YYDKDF (reference sequence). The CDR3 bases are TGTGCCACCAGCAGATACACAGGGGGCCGAGCTTTCTTT. The encoded protein is CATSRYTGGRAFF.

The chain carries TRBV2 and TRBJ1-1, with 9 bases matching TRBD1. The germline V gene has CDR1 SNHLY and CDR2 FYNNEI. This CDR3 has 16 amino acids. V lost 1 base, J lost 7 bases, and 10 bases stayed unmatched. The CDR3 sequence: CASSEEQGAQMDEAFF. The CDR3 DNA is TGTGCCAGCAGTGAAGAACAGGGGGCGCAAATGGATGAAGCTTTCTTT.

The rearrangement links TRBV4-1 to TRBJ2-7; 8 nucleotides match TRBD2. CDR3 size: 16 residues. Germline V gene sequence: CDR1 MGHRA, CDR2 YSYEKL. V shed 4 bases, J shed 5 bases, and the junction held 13 bases outside the gene matches. CDR3 coding DNA: TGCGCCAGCAGCCTGGCTGGCGGGGGGCCCACAGACGAGCAGTACTTC. This gives the protein CASSLAGGGPTDEQYF.

The CDR3 DNA reads as TGTGCCAGCAAAGAGGGCTTGAACACTGAAGCTTTCTTT. It encodes CASKEGLNTEAFF. This chain uses TRBV6-1 with TRBJ1-1; no reliable D call. The V gene's germline CDR1 is MNHNS and CDR2 SASEGT. CDR3 length equals 13 residues. V lost 7 bases to trimming and J lost 0 bases, with 9 bases between them.

The chain is built from TRBV5-1 and TRBJ2-1, with 9 nucleotides matching TRBD1. V lost 0 bases to trimming and J lost 10 bases; unmatched junction nucleotides: 5. CDR1 and CDR2 (germline): SGHRS, YFSETQ. The CDR3 has 14 amino acids. The CDR3 loop is CASSLGGGTGEQFF. Here the CDR3 DNA reads TGCGCCAGCAGCTTGGGAGGGGGGACAGGGGAGCAGTTCTTC.

The chain joins TRBV6-4 to TRBJ2-2, with 8 bases aligning to TRBD2. Losses at the gene ends were 0 bases for V and 5 bases for J; bases not matched to a gene: 8. Looked up from germline, CDR1 is MRHNA and CDR2 is SNTAGT. The CDR3 length is 17 residues. The CDR3 bases are TGTGCCAGCAGTGACTCGACGGGGGGGCCGGGGACCGGGGAGCTGTTTTTT. As protein: CASSDSTGGPGTGELFF.

V gene TRBV29-1 combines with J gene TRBJ1-2, with a tentative D call TRBD1 (6 bases). Trimming took off 5 bases at V and 6 bases at J, with 13 bases between the two ends. Germline CDR1 and CDR2: SQVTM and ANQGSEA. The CDR3 totals 12 residues. In DNA form, the CDR3 reads TGCAGCGTTTCCCACAGGGCCCATGGCTACACCTTC. This translates into CSVSHRAHGYTF.

The chain employs TRBV9 and TRBJ1-2; no reliable D call. The CDR3 covers 16 residues. Germline-derived CDR1 and CDR2 are SGDLS and YYNGEE. Trimming took 0 bases from V and 1 from J, leaving 13 bases between them. This chain's CDR3 is CASSVETNPFNYGYTF. The CDR3 nucleotides read TGTGCCAGCAGCGTAGAAACGAATCCTTTTAACTATGGCTACACCTTC.

The gene calls are TRBV6-1 and TRBJ2-5, with D maybe TRBD2 (6 bases). Germline V gene data show CDR1 as MNHNS and CDR2 as SASEGT. The ends were cut back, 10 bases at V and 6 bases at J, with 15 bases in the middle. There are 12 residues in the CDR3. CDR3 in amino acids: CATRESPQTQYF. The CDR3 nucleotides read TGTGCCACCCGGGAGTCCCCCCAGACCCAGTACTTC.

The chain combines TRBV6-6 with TRBJ1-2; D not certain. Germline V CDR1 and CDR2: MNHNY, SVGAGI (reference sequence). V was clipped by 4 bases and J by 4 bases, with 10 bases between them. The CDR3 has 13 amino acids. The CDR3 loop reads CASSSQDFYGYTF. The CDR3 nucleotides are TGTGCCAGCAGTTCTCAGGATTTCTATGGCTACACCTTC.